The next 17 T cell receptor beta chains were all read from a single sample in a study of shared clonotypes between healthy human individuals. Naive CD8 populations comprised CD45RO-negative cells positively selected for CCR7, excluding terminally differentiated effector memory CD45RA+ cells. The assay was immunoSEQ multiplex PCR, and TCRdb's table has in-frame clones only and misses some. The data contain some 740,000 clones, nearly 95% of them singletons. Specimen: naive CD8+ T cells sorted from blood. All receptors come from a man aged 25-40 years in good health.

The rearrangement uses TRBV19 and TRBJ2-7; 10 nucleotides line up with TRBD1. CDR3 length equals 14 residues. Germline-derived CDR1 and CDR2 are LNHDA and SQIVND (reference sequence). V was pared by 5 bases and J by 5 bases, with 6 bases of the junction left unmatched. CDR3 sequence reads: CASSVGTGVDEQYF. In nucleotides, the CDR3 is TGTGCCAGTAGTGTTGGGACAGGGGTAGACGAGCAGTACTTC.

This CDR3 is CASSPNLGSGHTNEKLFF. CDR3 DNA: TGTGCCAGCAGCCCAAACTTAGGCAGCGGTCATACTAATGAAAAACTGTTTTTT. The rearrangement uses TRBV7-9 and TRBJ1-4; D is ambiguous. The CDR3 has 18 residues. Trimming removed 5 bases from V and 2 bases from J, with 21 bases in between. Germline V gene data show CDR1 as SEHNR and CDR2 as FQNEAQ (reference sequence).

The V call is TRBV7-9, the J call TRBJ2-1; 9 bases line up with TRBD1. The V and J ends lost 4 bases and 8 bases, in that order; junction bases with no gene match: 9. Germline lookup yields CDR1 SEHNR and CDR2 FQNEAQ (reference sequence). CDR3 length: 15 residues. CDR3 bases: TGTGCCAGCAGCTACGGACAGGGGACGGCCCATGAGCAGTTCTTC. Translating gives CASSYGQGTAHEQFF.

This clone has a handful of counts. DNA for the CDR3: TGTGCCTGGGACCAGGGGTACGAGCAGTACTTC. Protein sequence: CAWDQGYEQYF. The chain carries TRBV30 and TRBJ2-7, with D possibly matching TRBD1 (6 bases). The CDR3 length is 11 residues. In germline, CDR1 is GTSNPN, CDR2 SVGIG (reference sequence). Between the trimmed V and J ends, which lost 5 bases and 4 bases, there was a span of 9 bases.

V usage is TRBV28 and J usage is TRBJ2-7; 11 nucleotides align to TRBD1. Trimming at V came to 7 bases and at J to 6 bases, leaving 2 bases not matched to a gene. The CDR3 sequence is 12 residues long. From germline, CDR1 is MDHEN and CDR2 SYDVKM. This chain's CDR3 is CASKDRGLEQYF. The DNA of the CDR3 is TGTGCCAGCAAGGACAGGGGGCTCGAGCAGTACTTC.

The rearrangement uses TRBV27 and TRBJ2-2; D not resolved. The CDR3 sequence is 15 residues long. From germline, CDR1 is MNHEY and CDR2 SMNVEV (reference sequence). V was pared by 3 bases and J by 6 bases, with 14 bases between. CDR3 protein: CASSFSFTGSGELFF. CDR3 in DNA: TGTGCCAGCAGTTTTTCCTTCACCGGGTCCGGGGAGCTGTTTTTT.

The chain links TRBV9 to TRBJ2-3, with 8 bases fitting TRBD2. Germline CDR1 reads SGDLS; CDR2 reads YYNGEE. Trimming took 7 bases from V and 6 from J; bases not matched to a gene: 10. The length of the CDR3 is 14 residues. For the CDR3, the DNA is TGTGCCAGCGGCGGGGGGTTCGGGTCCGATACGCAGTATTTT. Its protein product is CASGGGFGSDTQYF.

The chain uses TRBV7-9 and TRBJ1-4; D is unclear. V gave up 0 bases and J gave up 4 bases, with 6 bases separating them. CDR1 is SEHNR, CDR2 FQNEAQ, per germline (reference sequence). CDR3 length equals 14 residues. The CDR3 loop reads CASSLAGFNEKLFF. CDR3 sequence (DNA): TGTGCCAGCAGCTTAGCAGGGTTTAATGAAAAACTGTTTTTT.

The V gene is TRBV7-6, the J gene TRBJ2-1; D gene uncertain. CDR1 SGHVS and CDR2 FNYEAQ come from the germline V gene. The CDR3 runs to 14 residues. Trimming stripped 5 bases from V and 9 bases from J, with 17 bases between. The CDR3 sequence is CASSRYIGVGEQFF. CDR3 nucleotide sequence: TGTGCCAGCAGCCGCTATATAGGAGTAGGTGAGCAGTTCTTC.

This clone was picked up one time. The chain carries TRBV27 and TRBJ1-2; D perhaps matches TRBD1 (5 bases). CDR1 MNHEY and CDR2 SMNVEV come from the germline V gene (reference sequence). The CDR3 runs 14 residues. The V and J ends lost 0 bases and 6 bases respectively, with 11 bases between them. The CDR3 nucleotides are TGTGCCAGCAGTTTATCGCGGAGGGGAGATGGCTACACCTTC. Residues: CASSLSRRGDGYTF.

V is TRBV7-9 and J is TRBJ2-1, with 10 bases lining up with TRBD2. The J segment lost 5 bases and the V segment lost 1 base, leaving 5 bases of the junction unmatched. Per the germline V gene, CDR1 is SEHNR and CDR2 is FQNEAQ (reference sequence). This CDR3 region has 16 residues. The CDR3 DNA follows: TGTGCCAGCAGCTTAGGGGGACTAGCGAGGGACAATGAGCAGTTCTTC. Amino acids: CASSLGGLARDNEQFF.

This chain links TRBV7-3 with TRBJ2-3; 8 nucleotides line up with TRBD2. The germline V gene encodes CDR1 SGHTA and CDR2 FQGTGA. The CDR3 extends over 14 amino acids. After removal of 3 bases from V and 3 bases from J, the junction contained 2 bases not matched to a gene. Here the CDR3 DNA reads TGTGCCAGCAGCTTGAGCGGGAGTACAGATACGCAGTATTTT. Amino acids: CASSLSGSTDTQYF.

The genes are TRBV19 and TRBJ2-3, with 13 bases identical to TRBD2. The CDR3 covers 18 residues. V was clipped by 4 bases and J by 2 bases; unmatched bases: 9. Germline CDR1 reads LNHDA; CDR2 reads SQIVND (reference sequence). CDR3: CASSTLTSGRPPTDTQYF. The CDR3 DNA reads TGTGCCAGTAGTACCCTGACTAGCGGGAGGCCTCCCACAGATACGCAGTATTTT.

The chain couples TRBV10-3 to TRBJ2-1; 8 bases are a match to TRBD2. The CDR3 extends over 18 amino acids. Trimming cost V 3 bases and J 7 bases; bases outside gene matches: 17. Germline CDR1 ENHRY, CDR2 SYGVKD. CDR3 coding DNA: TGTGCCATCAGTGATGGGTTGGAGACTAGCGCGAACCTTAATGAGCAGTTCTTC. This sequence encodes CAISDGLETSANLNEQFF.

The chain combines TRBV7-9 with TRBJ2-1; D gene unclear. The V and J ends lost 0 bases and 7 bases respectively, with 13 bases between them. Germline CDR1 and CDR2: SEHNR and FQNEAQ (reference sequence). The CDR3 consists of 15 residues. CDR3: CASSLAGSNRNEQFF. CDR3 DNA sequence: TGTGCCAGCAGCTTAGCGGGTTCCAACCGGAATGAGCAGTTCTTC.

The chain recombines TRBV10-3 with TRBJ2-5, with D maybe TRBD2 (5 bases). CDR1 and CDR2 (germline): ENHRY, SYGVKD. V was pared by 5 bases and J by 5 bases, with 15 bases between. The CDR3 is made up of 14 amino acids. Written as DNA, the CDR3 is TGTGCCATCAGTCTTCTTCTAGCAGGCGAGACCCAGTACTTC. Protein: CAISLLLAGETQYF.

This sequence joins TRBV27 and TRBJ2-1; TRBD2 matches at 13 bases. J gave up 9 bases and V 7 bases, and 12 bases lay outside the gene matches. CDR3 length equals 16 residues. From germline, CDR1 is MNHEY and CDR2 SMNVEV (reference sequence). CDR3 loop: CASTGTGTSGTGEQFF. CDR3 DNA: TGTGCCAGCACCGGAACCGGGACTAGCGGGACGGGTGAGCAGTTCTTC.